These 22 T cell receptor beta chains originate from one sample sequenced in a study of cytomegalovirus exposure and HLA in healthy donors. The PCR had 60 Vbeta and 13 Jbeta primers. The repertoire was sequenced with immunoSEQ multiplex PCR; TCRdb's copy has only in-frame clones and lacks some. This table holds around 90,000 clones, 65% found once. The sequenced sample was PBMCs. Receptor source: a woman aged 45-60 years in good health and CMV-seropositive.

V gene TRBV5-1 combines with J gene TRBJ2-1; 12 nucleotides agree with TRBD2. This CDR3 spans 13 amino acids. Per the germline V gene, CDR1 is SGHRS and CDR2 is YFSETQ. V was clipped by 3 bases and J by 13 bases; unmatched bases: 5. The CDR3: CASSSASGGAQFF. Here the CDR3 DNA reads TGCGCCAGCAGCTCCGCTAGCGGGGGGGCCCAGTTCTTC.

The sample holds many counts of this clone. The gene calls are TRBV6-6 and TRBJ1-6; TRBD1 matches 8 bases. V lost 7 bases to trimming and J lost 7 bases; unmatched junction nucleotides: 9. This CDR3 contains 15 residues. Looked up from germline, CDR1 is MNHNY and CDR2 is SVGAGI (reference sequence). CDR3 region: CASNQPTGVNSPLHF. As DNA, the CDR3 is TGTGCCAGCAACCAACCGACAGGGGTAAATTCACCCCTCCACTTT.

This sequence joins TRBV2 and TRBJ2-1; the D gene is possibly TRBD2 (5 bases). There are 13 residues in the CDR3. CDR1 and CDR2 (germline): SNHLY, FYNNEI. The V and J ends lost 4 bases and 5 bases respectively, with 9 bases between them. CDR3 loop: CASSALVNNEQFF. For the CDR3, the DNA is TGTGCCAGCAGTGCACTAGTCAACAATGAGCAGTTCTTC. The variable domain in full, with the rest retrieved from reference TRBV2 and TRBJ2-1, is EPEVTQTPSHQVTQMGQEVILRCVPISNHLYFYWYRQILGQKVEFLVSFYNNEISEKSEIFDDQFSVERPDGSNFTLKIRSTKLEDSAMYFCASSALVNNEQFFGPGTRLTVL.

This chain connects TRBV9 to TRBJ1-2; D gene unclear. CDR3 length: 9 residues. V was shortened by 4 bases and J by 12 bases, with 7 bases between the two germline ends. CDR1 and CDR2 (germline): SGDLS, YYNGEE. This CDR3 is CASSPPDTF. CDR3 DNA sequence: TGTGCCAGCAGCCCCCCGGACACCTTC. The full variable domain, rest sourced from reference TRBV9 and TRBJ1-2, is DSGVTQTPKHLITATGQRVTLRCSPRSGDLSVYWYQQSLDQGLQFLIQYYNGEERAKGNILERFSAQQFPDLHSELNLSSLELGDSALYFCASSPPDTFGSGTRLTVV.

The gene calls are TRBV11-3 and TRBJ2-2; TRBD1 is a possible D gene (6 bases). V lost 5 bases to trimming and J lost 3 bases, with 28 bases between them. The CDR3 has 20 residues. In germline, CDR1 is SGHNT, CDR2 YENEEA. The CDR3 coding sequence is TGTGCCAGCAGCCCTAGGTTCGGGACGTCTAGACAGGACGACACCGGGGAGCTGTTTTTT. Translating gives CASSPRFGTSRQDDTGELFF.

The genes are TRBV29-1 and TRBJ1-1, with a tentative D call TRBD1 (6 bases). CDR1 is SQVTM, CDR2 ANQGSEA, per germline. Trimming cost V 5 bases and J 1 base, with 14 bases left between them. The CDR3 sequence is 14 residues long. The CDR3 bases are TGCAGCGTTTTAGGGACATGGGGGAACACTGAAGCTTTCTTT. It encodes CSVLGTWGNTEAFF.

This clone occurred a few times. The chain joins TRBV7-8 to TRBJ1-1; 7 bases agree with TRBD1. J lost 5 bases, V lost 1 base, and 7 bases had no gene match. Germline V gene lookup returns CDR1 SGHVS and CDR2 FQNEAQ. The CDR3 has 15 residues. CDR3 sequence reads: CASSLVGRGFTEAFF. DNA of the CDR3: TGTGCCAGCAGCTTAGTAGGCAGGGGGTTTACTGAAGCTTTCTTT.

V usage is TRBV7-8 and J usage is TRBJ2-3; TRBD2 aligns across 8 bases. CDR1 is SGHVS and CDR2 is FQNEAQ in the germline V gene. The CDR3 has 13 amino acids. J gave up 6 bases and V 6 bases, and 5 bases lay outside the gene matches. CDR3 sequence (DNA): TGTGCCAGCAGTCGCGGGAGGTCTGATACGCAGTATTTT. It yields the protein CASSRGRSDTQYF.

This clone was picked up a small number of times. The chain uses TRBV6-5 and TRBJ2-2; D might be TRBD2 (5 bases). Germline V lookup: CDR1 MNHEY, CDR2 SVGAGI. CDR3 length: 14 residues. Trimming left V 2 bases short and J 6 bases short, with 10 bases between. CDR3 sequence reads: CASSYSSVAGELFF. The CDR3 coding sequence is TGTGCCAGCAGTTACAGTAGCGTGGCCGGGGAGCTGTTTTTT.

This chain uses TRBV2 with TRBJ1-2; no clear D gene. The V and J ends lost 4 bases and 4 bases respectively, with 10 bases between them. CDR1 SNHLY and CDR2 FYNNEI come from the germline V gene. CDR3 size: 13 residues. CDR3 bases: TGTGCCAGCAGTGCCCAGTTCCTCTATGGCTACACCTTC. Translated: CASSAQFLYGYTF.

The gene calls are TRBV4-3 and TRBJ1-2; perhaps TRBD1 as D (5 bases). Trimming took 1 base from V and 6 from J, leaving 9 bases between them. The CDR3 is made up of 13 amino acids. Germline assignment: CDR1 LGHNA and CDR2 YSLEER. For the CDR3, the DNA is TGCGCCAGCAGCCAAGTTTTCAGGGATGGCTACACCTTC. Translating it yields CASSQVFRDGYTF.

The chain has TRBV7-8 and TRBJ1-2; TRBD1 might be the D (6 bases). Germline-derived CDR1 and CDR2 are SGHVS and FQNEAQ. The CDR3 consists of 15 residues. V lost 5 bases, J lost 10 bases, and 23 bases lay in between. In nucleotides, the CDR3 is TGTGCCAGCAGCCACCCGACACAGGGAACGATGTACTACACCTTC. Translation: CASSHPTQGTMYYTF.

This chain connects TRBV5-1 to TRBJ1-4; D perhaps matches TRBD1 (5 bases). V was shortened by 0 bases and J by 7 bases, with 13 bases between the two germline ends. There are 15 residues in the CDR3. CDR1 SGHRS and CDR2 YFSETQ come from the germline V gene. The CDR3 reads CASSLVGGAGEKLFF. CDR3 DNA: TGCGCCAGCAGCTTGGTAGGTGGGGCTGGTGAAAAACTGTTTTTT. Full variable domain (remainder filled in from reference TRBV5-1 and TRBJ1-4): KAGVTQTPRYLIKTRGQQVTLSCSPISGHRSVSWYQQTPGQGLQFLFEYFSETQRNKGNFPGRFSGRQFSNSRSEMNVSTLELGDSALYLCASSLVGGAGEKLFFGSGTQLSVL.

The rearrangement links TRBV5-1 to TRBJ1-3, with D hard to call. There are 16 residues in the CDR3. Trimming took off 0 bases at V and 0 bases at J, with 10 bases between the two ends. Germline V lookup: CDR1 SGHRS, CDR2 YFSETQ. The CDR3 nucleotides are TGCGCCAGCAGCTTGGCCGGGGAAAACTCTGGAAACACCATATATTTT. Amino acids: CASSLAGENSGNTIYF.

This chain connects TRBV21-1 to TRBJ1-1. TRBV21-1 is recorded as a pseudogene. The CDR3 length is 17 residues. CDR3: CASSNSPDRDRNTEAFF. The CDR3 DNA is TGTGCCAGCAGCAATAGCCCCGACCGGGATAGGAACACTGAAGCTTTCTTT.

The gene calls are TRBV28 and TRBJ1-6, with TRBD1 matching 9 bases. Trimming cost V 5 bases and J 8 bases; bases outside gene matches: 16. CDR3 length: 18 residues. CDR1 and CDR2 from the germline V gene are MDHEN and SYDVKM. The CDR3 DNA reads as TGTGCCAGCAGTCAAGCTAGACGTACAGGGGGCAAGGATTCACCCCTCCACTTT. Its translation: CASSQARRTGGKDSPLHF.

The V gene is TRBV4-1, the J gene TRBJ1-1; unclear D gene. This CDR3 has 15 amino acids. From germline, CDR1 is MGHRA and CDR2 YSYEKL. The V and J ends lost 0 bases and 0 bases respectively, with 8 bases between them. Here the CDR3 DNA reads TGCGCCAGCAGCCAAGACAACAGAATGAACACTGAAGCTTTCTTT. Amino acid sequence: CASSQDNRMNTEAFF.

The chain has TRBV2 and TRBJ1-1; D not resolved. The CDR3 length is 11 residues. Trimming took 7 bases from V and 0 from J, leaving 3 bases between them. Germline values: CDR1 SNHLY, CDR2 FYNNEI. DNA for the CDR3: TGTGCCAGCACTATGAACACTGAAGCTTTCTTT. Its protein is CASTMNTEAFF.

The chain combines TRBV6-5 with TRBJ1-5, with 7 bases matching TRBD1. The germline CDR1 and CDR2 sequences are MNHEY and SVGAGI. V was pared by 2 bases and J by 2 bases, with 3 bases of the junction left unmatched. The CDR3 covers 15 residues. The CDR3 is CASSYNQGGNQPQHF. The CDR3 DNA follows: TGTGCCAGCAGTTACAATCAGGGGGGCAATCAGCCCCAGCATTTT.

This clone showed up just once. CDR3 sequence reads: CASSIRPEDYGYTF. CDR3 DNA sequence: TGTGCCAGTAGTATCCGCCCAGAAGACTATGGCTACACCTTC. The chain joins TRBV19 to TRBJ1-2; D gene uncertain. The ends were cut back, 3 bases at V and 3 bases at J, with 11 bases in the middle. Germline CDR1 and CDR2: LNHDA and SQIVND (reference sequence). CDR3 length: 14 amino acids.

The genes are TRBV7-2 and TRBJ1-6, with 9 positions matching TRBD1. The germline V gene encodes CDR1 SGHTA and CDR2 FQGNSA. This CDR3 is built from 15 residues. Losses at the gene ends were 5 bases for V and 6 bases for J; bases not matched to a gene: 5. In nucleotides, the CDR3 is TGTGCCAGCAGCCTCCAGGGACAGGGTAATTCACCCCTCCACTTT. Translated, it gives CASSLQGQGNSPLHF.

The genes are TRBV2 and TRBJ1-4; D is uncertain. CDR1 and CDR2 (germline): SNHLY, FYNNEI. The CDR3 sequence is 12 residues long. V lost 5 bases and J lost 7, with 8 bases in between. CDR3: CASSTAGEKLFF. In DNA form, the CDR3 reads TGTGCCAGCAGTACTGCCGGTGAAAAACTGTTTTTT. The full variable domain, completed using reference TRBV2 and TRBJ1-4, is EPEVTQTPSHQVTQMGQEVILRCVPISNHLYFYWYRQILGQKVEFLVSFYNNEISEKSEIFDDQFSVERPDGSNFTLKIRSTKLEDSAMYFCASSTAGEKLFFGSGTQLSVL.